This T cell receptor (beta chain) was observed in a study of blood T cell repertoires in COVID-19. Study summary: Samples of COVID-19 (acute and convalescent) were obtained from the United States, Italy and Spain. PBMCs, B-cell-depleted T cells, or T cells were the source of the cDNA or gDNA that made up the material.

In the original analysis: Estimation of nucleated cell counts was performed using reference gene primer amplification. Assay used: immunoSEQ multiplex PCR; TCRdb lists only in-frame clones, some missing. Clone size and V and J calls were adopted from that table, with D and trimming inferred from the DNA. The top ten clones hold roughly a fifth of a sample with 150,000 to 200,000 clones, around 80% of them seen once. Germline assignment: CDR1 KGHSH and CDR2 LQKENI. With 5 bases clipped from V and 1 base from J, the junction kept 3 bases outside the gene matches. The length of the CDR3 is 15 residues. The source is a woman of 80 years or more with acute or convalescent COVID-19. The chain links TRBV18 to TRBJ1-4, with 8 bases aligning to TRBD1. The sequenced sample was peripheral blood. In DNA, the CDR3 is TGTGCCAGCTCAAGTGACAGGGGAACTAATGAAAAACTGTTTTTT. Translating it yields CASSSDRGTNEKLFF.